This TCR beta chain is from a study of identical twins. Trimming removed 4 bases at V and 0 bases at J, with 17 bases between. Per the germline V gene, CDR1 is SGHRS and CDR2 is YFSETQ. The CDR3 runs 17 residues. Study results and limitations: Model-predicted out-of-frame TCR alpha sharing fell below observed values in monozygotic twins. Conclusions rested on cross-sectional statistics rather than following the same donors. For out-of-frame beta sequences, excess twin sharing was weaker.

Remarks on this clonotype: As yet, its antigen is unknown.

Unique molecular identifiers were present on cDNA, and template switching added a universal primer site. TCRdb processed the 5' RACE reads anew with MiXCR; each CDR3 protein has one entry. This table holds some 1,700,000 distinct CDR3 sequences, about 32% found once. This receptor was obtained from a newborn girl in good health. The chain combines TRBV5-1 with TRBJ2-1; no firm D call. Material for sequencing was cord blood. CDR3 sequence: CASSIGSRFSSYNEQFF. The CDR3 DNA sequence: TGCGCCAGCAGCATAGGGTCCCGATTCAGCTCCTACAATGAGCAGTTCTTC.